The rows below give T cell receptor beta chains drawn from one sample of a study of blood T cell repertoires in COVID-19. TCRdb keeps only in-frame clones here, not all; method: immunoSEQ multiplex PCR. The table includes nearly 110,000 clones, 75% to 85% detected once. What was sequenced was peripheral blood. Source of these receptors: a man aged 80 or over with COVID-19, enrolled during active disease. Each CDR3 is given with its conserved first and last residue. D genes are given only for firm matches. Part of the rows lack a size; the others show once, few, many or a class for expanded clones.

j_call | v_call | d_call | clone_size | cdr3_aa | cdr3_nt
TRBJ2-5 | TRBV21-1 | . | . | CASSNRPSGRYQETQYF | TGTGCCAGCAGCAATCGCCCTAGCGGGAGGTACCAAGAGACCCAGTACTTC
TRBJ2-5 | TRBV2 | . | . | CASSSGLTPGETQYF | TGTGCCAGCAGTTCGGGACTCACCCCGGGGGAGACCCAGTACTTC
TRBJ1-5 | TRBV9 | TRBD1 | . | CASSVTGEQPQHF | TGTGCCAGCAGCGTTACAGGGGAACAGCCCCAGCATTTT
TRBJ1-1 | TRBV28 | . | . | CASSGRGNYGTEAFF | TGTGCCAGCAGCGGGCGAGGGAACTATGGCACTGAAGCTTTCTTT
TRBJ2-3 | TRBV7-3 | TRBD2 | . | CASSLNSGSLDTQYF | TGTGCCAGCAGCTTAAACAGCGGGAGTTTAGATACGCAGTATTTT
TRBJ2-2 | TRBV9 | TRBD2 | many | CASSMTSGPNTGELFF | TGTGCCAGCAGCATGACTAGCGGGCCGAACACCGGGGAGCTGTTTTTT
TRBJ1-4 | TRBV19 | . | . | CASSSGSLFEKLFF | TGTGCCAGTAGTTCAGGCAGCTTGTTTGAAAAACTGTTTTTT
TRBJ1-2 | TRBV5-6 | TRBD1 | . | CASSLSRTGWYVYGYTF | TGTGCCAGCAGCTTGTCTCGGACAGGGTGGTACGTCTATGGCTACACCTTC
TRBJ1-5 | TRBV2 | . | . | CASSVSRDIKNQPQHF | TGTGCCAGCAGTGTGAGTCGGGACATAAAGAATCAGCCCCAGCATTTT
TRBJ1-6 | TRBV5-6 | TRBD1 | . | CASSLDRGRGSYNSPLHF | TGTGCCAGCAGCTTGGACAGGGGGCGAGGTTCCTATAATTCACCCCTCCACTTT
TRBJ2-1 | TRBV7-6 | TRBD2 | . | CASSLGLAGVSSYNEQFF | TGTGCCAGCAGCTTAGGTCTAGCGGGAGTCAGCTCCTACAATGAGCAGTTCTTC
TRBJ2-1 | TRBV27 | . | . | CASSGLARNEQFF | TGTGCCAGCAGCGGGCTAGCGCGGAATGAGCAGTTCTTC
TRBJ2-5 | TRBV3-1/TRBV3-2 | . | . | CASSQEDFQETQYF | TGTGCCAGCAGCCAAGAGGACTTCCAAGAGACCCAGTACTTC
TRBJ2-3 | TRBV9 | TRBD2 | . | CASSDGRGGSTDTQYF | TGTGCCAGCAGCGACGGGAGGGGGGGCAGCACAGATACGCAGTATTTT
TRBJ2-3 | TRBV4-2 | TRBD2 | few | CASSYSGRTDTQYF | TGTGCCAGCAGCTATAGCGGGAGGACAGATACGCAGTATTTT
TRBJ1-2 | TRBV5-1 | TRBD1 | . | CASSYSTTGRRYGYTF | TGCGCCAGCAGCTACAGCACGACAGGGAGGAGGTATGGCTACACCTTC
TRBJ2-3 | TRBV13 | . | . | CASSFPGTDTQYF | TGTGCCAGCAGCTTCCCAGGCACAGATACGCAGTATTTT
TRBJ2-6 | TRBV18 | TRBD1 | . | CASSPPGGTGVLDVLTF | TGTGCCAGCTCACCACCGGGCGGGACAGGGGTTCTCGACGTCCTGACTTTC
TRBJ2-1 | TRBV6-2/TRBV6-3 | TRBD2 | . | CASGLAGGGNEQFF | TGTGCCAGCGGCCTAGCGGGAGGAGGCAATGAGCAGTTCTTC
TRBJ2-7 | TRBV21-1 | . | . | CASSFFEGCHSGYVYEQYF | TGTGCCAGCAGCTTTTTTGAGGGATGCCATAGCGGTTATGTATACGAGCAGTACTTC
TRBJ2-1 | TRBV27 | TRBD1 | . | CASKRTGGNEQFF | TGTGCCAGCAAACGGACAGGGGGCAATGAGCAGTTCTTC
TRBJ1-2 | TRBV2 | . | . | CASSAQSGGSYGYTF | TGTGCCAGCAGTGCACAATCGGGAGGGTCCTATGGCTACACCTTC
TRBJ1-5 | TRBV10-3 | TRBD1 | . | CAISPGTGDQPQHF | TGTGCCATCAGCCCCGGGACAGGGGATCAGCCCCAGCATTTT
TRBJ2-7 | TRBV11-3 | TRBD2 | . | CASSPGTSGPGSAYEQYF | TGTGCCAGCAGCCCAGGGACTAGCGGTCCTGGTAGCGCCTACGAGCAGTACTTC
TRBJ1-5 | TRBV28 | . | . | CASRLRREPYSNQPQHF | TGTGCCAGCAGGCTCAGACGGGAGCCGTATAGCAATCAGCCCCAGCATTTT
TRBJ2-2 | TRBV24-1 | TRBD2 | few | CATSDLGTSVADGELFF | TGTGCCACCAGTGATTTGGGGACTAGCGTCGCAGACGGGGAGCTGTTTTTT
TRBJ2-7 | TRBV10-3 | . | . | CAISEPWGGEYF | TGTGCCATCAGTGAGCCCTGGGGCGGGGAGTACTTC
TRBJ1-6 | TRBV6-2/TRBV6-3 | . | . | CASSQSSYNSPLHF | TGTGCCAGCAGCCAGAGCTCCTATAATTCACCCCTCCACTTT
TRBJ1-2 | TRBV5-1 | . | . | CASSLGPGGYGYTF | TGCGCCAGCAGCTTGGGACCAGGTGGCTATGGCTACACCTTC
TRBJ2-7 | TRBV28 | . | . | CASSSSYPEQYF | TGTGCCAGCAGTTCTAGCTACCCCGAGCAGTACTTC
TRBJ1-5 | TRBV7-3 | . | once | CASSSIVLEHQPQHF | TGTGCCAGCAGCTCAATCGTCTTGGAGCATCAGCCCCAGCATTTT